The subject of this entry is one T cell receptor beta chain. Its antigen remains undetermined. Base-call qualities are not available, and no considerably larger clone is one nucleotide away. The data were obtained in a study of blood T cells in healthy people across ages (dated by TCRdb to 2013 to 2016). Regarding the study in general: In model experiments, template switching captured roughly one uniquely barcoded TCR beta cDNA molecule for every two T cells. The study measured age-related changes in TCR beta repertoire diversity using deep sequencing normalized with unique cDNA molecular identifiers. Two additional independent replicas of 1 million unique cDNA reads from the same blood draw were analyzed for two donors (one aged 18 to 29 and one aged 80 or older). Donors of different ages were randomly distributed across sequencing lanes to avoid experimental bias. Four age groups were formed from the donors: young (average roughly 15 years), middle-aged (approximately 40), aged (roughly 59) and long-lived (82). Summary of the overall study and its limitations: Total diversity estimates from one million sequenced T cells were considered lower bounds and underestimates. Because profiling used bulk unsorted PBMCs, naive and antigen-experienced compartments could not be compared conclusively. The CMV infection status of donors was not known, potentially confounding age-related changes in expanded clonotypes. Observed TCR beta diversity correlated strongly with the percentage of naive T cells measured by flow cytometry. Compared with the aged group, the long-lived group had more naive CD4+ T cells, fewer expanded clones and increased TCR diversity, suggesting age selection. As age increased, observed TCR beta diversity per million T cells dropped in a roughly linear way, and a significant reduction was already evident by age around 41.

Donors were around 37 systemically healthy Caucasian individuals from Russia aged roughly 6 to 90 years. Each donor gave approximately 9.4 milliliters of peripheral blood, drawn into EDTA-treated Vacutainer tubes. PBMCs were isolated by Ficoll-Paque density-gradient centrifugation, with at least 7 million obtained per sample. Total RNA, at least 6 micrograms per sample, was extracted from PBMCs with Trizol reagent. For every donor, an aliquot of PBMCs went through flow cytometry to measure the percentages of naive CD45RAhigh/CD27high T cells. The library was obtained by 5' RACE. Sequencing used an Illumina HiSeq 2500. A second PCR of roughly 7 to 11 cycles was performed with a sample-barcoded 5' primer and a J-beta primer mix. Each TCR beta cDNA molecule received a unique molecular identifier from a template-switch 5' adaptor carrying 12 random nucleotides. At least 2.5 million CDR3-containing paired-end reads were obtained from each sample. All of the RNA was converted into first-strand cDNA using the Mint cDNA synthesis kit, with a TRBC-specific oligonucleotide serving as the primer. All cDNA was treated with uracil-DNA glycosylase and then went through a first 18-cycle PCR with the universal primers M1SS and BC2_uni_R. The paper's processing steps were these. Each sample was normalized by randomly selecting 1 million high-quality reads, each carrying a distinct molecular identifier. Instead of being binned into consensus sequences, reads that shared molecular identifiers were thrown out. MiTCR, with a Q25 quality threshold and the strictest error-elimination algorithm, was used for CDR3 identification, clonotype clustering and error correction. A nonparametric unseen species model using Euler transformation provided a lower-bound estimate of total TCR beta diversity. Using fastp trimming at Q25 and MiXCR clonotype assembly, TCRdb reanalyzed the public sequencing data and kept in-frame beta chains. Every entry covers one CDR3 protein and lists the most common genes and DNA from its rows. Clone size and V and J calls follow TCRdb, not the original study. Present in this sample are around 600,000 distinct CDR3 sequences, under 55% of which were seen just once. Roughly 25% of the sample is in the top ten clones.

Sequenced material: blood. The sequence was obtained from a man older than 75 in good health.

The DNA sequence is TGTGCCATCTCACTAGCGGGAGGAGAGACCCAGTACTTC. The resulting protein is CAISLAGGETQYF. The chain links TRBV10-3 with TRBJ2-5; 12 middle bases align to TRBD2. At the junction V is shortened by 8 bases and J by 4 bases; bases outside the gene matches: 2. From cysteine to phenylalanine, the CDR3 is 13 amino acids long. Only the CDR3 DNA stays, 39 bases, in frame from base 1. According to the germline V gene, CDR1 reads ENHRY and CDR2 reads SYGVKD.